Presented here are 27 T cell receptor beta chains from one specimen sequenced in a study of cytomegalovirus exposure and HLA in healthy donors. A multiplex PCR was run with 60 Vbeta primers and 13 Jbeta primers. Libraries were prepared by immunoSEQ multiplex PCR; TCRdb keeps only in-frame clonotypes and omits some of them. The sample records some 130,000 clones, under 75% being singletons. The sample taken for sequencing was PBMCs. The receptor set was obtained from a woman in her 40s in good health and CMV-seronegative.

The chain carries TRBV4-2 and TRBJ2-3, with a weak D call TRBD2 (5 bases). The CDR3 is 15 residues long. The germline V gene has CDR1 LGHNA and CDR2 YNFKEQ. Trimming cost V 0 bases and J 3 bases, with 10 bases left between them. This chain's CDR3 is CASSQDKRGTDTQYF. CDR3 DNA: TGTGCCAGCAGCCAAGATAAGAGAGGGACAGATACGCAGTATTTT.

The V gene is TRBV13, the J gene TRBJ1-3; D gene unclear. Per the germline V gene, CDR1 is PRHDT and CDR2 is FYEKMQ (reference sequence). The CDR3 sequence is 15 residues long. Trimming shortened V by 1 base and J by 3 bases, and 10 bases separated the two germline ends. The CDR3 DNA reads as TGTGCCAGCAGCTTAGCTCTACCGGTTGGAAACACCATATATTTT. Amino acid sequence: CASSLALPVGNTIYF.

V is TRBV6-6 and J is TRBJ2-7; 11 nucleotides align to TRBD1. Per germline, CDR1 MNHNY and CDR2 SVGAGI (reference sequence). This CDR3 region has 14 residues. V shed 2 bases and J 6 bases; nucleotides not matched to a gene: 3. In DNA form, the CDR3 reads TGTGCCAGCAGTTACCCGGACAGGGGGCCCGAGCAGTACTTC. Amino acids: CASSYPDRGPEQYF.

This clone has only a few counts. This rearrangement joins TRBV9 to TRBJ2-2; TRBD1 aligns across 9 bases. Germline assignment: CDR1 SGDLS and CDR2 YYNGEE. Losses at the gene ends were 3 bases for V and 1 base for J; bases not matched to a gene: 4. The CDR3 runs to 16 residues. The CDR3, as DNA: TGTGCCAGCAGCGGGGTGGGACAGGGGAACACCGGGGAGCTGTTTTTT. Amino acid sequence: CASSGVGQGNTGELFF.

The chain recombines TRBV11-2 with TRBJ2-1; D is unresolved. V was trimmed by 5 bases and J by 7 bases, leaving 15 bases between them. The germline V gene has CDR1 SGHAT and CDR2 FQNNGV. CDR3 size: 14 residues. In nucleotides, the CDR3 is TGTGCCAGCAGCCCGACACCTTTCTTAAATGAGCAGTTCTTC. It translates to CASSPTPFLNEQFF. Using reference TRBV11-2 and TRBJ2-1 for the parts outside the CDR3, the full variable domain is EAGVAQSPRYKIIEKRQSVAFWCNPISGHATLYWYQQILGQGPKLLIQFQNNGVVDDSQLPKDRFSAERLKGVDSTLKIQPAKLEDSAVYLCASSPTPFLNEQFFGPGTRLTVL.

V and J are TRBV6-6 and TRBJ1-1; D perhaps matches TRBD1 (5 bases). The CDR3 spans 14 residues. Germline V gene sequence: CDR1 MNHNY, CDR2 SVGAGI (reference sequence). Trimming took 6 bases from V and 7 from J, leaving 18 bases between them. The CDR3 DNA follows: TGTGCCAGCAGCCCTTTATTCGGAACAGGTGAAGCTTTCTTT. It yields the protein CASSPLFGTGEAFF.

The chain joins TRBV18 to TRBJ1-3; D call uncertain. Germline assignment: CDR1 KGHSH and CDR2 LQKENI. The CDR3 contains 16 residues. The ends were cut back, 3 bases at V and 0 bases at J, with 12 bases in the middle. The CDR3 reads CASSPGGPASGNTIYF. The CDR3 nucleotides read TGTGCCAGCTCACCGGGAGGTCCGGCCTCTGGAAACACCATATATTTT.

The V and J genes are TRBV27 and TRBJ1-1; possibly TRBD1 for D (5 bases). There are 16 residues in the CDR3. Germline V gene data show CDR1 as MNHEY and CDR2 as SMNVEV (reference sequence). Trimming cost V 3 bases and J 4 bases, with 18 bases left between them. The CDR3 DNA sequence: TGTGCCAGCAGTTTCGTTCTATTGTCAGGGCTCACTGAAGCTTTCTTT. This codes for CASSFVLLSGLTEAFF.

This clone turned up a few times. The CDR3 protein is CASSLRVSTEAFF. DNA of the CDR3: TGCGCCAGCAGCCTCAGGGTGAGCACTGAAGCTTTCTTT. The chain links TRBV5-1 to TRBJ1-1; a weak D match, TRBD1 (5 bases). V gave up 4 bases and J gave up 4 bases, with 11 bases separating them. The CDR3 has 13 residues. Germline loops: CDR1 SGHRS, CDR2 YFSETQ.

CDR3 DNA sequence: TGTGCCAGCAGTTTAAGGAGGATGGGGGGGCCGGTGGATGAGCAGTTCTTC. It specifies CASSLRRMGGPVDEQFF. The rearrangement links TRBV27 to TRBJ2-1, with TRBD2 as a possible D gene (7 bases). Germline lookup yields CDR1 MNHEY and CDR2 SMNVEV (reference sequence). The CDR3 has 17 residues. Trimming pared 2 bases from V and 8 bases from J, leaving 22 bases between.

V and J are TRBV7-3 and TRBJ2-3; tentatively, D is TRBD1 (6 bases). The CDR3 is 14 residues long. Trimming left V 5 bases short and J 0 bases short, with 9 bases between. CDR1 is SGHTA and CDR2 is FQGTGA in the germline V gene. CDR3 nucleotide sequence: TGTGCCAGCAGCCACGGGACAAGCACAGATACGCAGTATTTT. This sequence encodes CASSHGTSTDTQYF.

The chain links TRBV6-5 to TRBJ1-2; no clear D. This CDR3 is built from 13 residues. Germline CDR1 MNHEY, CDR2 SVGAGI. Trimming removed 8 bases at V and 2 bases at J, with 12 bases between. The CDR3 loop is CASGEEGNYGYTF. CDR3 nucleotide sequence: TGTGCCAGCGGTGAGGAGGGAAACTATGGCTACACCTTC.

CDR3 DNA: TGTGCCAGCAGTTGGACAGGGTTGGATGGCTACACCTTC. Its protein is CASSWTGLDGYTF. J is TRBJ1-2 and V is TRBV27; 8 positions agree with TRBD1. Germline CDR1 MNHEY, CDR2 SMNVEV (reference sequence). CDR3 length equals 13 residues. Losses at the gene ends were 4 bases for V and 6 bases for J; bases not matched to a gene: 4.

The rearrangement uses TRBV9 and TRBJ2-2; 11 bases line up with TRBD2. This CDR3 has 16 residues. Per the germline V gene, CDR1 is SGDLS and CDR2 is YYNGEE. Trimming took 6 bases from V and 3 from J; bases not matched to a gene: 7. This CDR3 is CASTLAGGPDTGELFF. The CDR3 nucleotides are TGTGCCAGCACCTTAGCGGGGGGGCCGGACACCGGGGAGCTGTTTTTT.

CDR3 region: CASSEVGAQTAFF. The CDR3 coding sequence is TGTGCCAGCAGTGAAGTAGGGGCGCAAACGGCTTTCTTT. The chain carries TRBV6-1 and TRBJ1-1, with D possibly TRBD1 on 5 matching bases. Germline-derived CDR1 and CDR2 are MNHNS and SASEGT. V was clipped by 1 base and J by 11 bases, with 14 bases between them. This CDR3 contains 13 residues.

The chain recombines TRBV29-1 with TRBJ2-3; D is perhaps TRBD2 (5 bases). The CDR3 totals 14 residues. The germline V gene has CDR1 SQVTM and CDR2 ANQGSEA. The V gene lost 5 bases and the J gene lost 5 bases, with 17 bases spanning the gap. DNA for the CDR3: TGCAGCGTTTCCCCCCCCGGGGATCAAGATACGCAGTATTTT. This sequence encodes CSVSPPGDQDTQYF.

The CDR3 region is CASSKDREGYTF. CDR3 coding DNA: TGTGCCAGCAGCAAGGACAGGGAAGGCTACACCTTC. The gene calls are TRBV7-8 and TRBJ1-2, with 8 nucleotides matching TRBD1. Germline CDR1 is SGHVS and CDR2 is FQNEAQ. The CDR3 has 12 residues. The J segment lost 8 bases and the V segment lost 5 bases, leaving 4 bases of the junction unmatched.

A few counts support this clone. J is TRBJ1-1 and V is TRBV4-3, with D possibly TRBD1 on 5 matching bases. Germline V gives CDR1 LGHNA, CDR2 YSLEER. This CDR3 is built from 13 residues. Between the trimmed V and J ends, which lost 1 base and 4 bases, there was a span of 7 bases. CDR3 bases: TGCGCCAGCAGCCAAGCGCAGGGCACTGAAGCTTTCTTT. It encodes CASSQAQGTEAFF.

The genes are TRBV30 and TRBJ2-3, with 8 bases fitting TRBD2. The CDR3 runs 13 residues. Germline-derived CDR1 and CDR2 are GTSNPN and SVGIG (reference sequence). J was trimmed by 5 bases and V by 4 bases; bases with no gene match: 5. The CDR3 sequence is CAWTSGPRDTQYF. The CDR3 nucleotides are TGTGCCTGGACTAGCGGGCCCCGAGATACGCAGTATTTT. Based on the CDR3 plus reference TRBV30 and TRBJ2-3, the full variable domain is SQTIHQWPATLVQPVGSPLSLECTVEGTSNPNLYWYRQAAGRGLQLLFYSVGIGQISSEVPQNLSASRPQDRQFILSSKKLLLSDSGFYLCAWTSGPRDTQYFGPGTRLTVL.

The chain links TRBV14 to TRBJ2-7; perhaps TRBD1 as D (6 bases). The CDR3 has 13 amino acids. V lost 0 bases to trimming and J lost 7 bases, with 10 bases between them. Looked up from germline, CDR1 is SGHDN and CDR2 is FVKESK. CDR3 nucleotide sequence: TGTGCCAGCAGCCAAGACAGGGGTCGGGAGCAGTACTTC. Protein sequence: CASSQDRGREQYF.

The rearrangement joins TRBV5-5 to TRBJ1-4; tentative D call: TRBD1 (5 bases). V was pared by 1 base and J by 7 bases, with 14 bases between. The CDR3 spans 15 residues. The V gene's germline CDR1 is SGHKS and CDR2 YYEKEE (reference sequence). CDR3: CASSLSGGLAEKLFF. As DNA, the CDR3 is TGTGCCAGCAGCTTGTCGGGGGGATTGGCTGAAAAACTGTTTTTT.

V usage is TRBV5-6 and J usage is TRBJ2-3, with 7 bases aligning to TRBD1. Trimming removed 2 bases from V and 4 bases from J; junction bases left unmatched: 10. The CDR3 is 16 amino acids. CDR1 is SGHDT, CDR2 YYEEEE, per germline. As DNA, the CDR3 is TGTGCCAGCAGCTTACGATTGAGACAGGGTGCAGATACGCAGTATTTT. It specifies CASSLRLRQGADTQYF.

The CDR3 bases are TGTGCCAGCAGTGAACGTGGGACTTCCTACGAGCAGTACTTC. Translating it yields CASSERGTSYEQYF. This chain connects TRBV2 to TRBJ2-7; TRBD2 is a possible D gene (6 bases). CDR1 SNHLY and CDR2 FYNNEI come from the germline V gene. The CDR3 runs 14 residues. Trimming left V 2 bases short and J 1 base short, with 9 bases between.

The CDR3 bases are TGCGCCAGCAGCCCCGCCCGACAGAACCACTATGGCTACACCTTC. Protein sequence: CASSPARQNHYGYTF. V is TRBV5-1 and J is TRBJ1-2; possible D gene TRBD1, 5 bases. The CDR3 contains 15 residues. Germline V gives CDR1 SGHRS, CDR2 YFSETQ. The V end lost 4 bases, the J end lost 3 bases, and 16 bases lay between the germline ends.

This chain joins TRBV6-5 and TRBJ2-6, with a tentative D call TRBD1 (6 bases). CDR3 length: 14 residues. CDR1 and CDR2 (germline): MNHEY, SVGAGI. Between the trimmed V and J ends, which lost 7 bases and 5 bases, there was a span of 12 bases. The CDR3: CASTAGTRANVLTF. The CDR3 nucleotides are TGTGCCAGCACCGCCGGGACACGGGCCAACGTCCTGACTTTC.

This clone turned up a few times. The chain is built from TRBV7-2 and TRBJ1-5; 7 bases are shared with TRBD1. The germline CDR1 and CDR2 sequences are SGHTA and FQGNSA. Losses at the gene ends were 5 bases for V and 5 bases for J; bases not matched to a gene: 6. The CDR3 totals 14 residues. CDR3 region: CASSEDRLYQPQHF. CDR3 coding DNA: TGTGCCAGCAGCGAGGACAGGTTATATCAGCCCCAGCATTTT.

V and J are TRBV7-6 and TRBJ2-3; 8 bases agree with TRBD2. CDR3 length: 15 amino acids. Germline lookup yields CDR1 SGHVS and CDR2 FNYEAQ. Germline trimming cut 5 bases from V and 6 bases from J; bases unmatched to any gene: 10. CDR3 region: CASSPDGGAGDTQYF. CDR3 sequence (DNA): TGTGCCAGCAGCCCGGACGGGGGGGCTGGGGATACGCAGTATTTT.